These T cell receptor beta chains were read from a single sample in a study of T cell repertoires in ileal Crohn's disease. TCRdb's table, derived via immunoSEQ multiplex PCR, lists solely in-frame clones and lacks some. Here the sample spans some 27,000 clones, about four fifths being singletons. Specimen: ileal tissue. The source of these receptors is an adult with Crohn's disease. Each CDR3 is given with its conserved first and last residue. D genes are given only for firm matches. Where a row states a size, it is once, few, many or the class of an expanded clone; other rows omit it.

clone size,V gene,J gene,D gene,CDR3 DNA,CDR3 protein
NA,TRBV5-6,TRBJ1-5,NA,TGTGCCAGCAGCTGGAGACAACACAAAGGGGGGCCCCAGCATTTT,CASSWRQHKGGPQHF
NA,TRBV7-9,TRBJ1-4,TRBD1,TGTGCCAGCAGCTTTTTGAGAGGGGGCGGTGAAAAACTGTTTTTT,CASSFLRGGGEKLFF
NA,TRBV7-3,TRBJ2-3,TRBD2,TGTGCCAGCAGCTTAGGGCTAGCGGGAGGGTGGGGCGCAGATACGCAGTATTTT,CASSLGLAGGWGADTQYF
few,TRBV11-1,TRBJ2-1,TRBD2,TGTGCCAGCAGCTTAGGCGGGAGGTATGGGAATGAGCAGTTCTTC,CASSLGGRYGNEQFF
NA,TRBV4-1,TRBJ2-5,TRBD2,TGCGCCAGCAGCCAAGATCAGACTAGCGGGAGAGAGACCCAGTACTTC,CASSQDQTSGRETQYF
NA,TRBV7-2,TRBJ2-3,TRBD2,TGTGCCAGCAGCGAAGCTAGCGGGGAAGCTCGTTCTAGCACAGATACGCAGTATTTT,CASSEASGEARSSTDTQYF
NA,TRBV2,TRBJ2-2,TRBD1,TGTGCCAGCAGCCGACAGGGGGGTGGCACCGGGGAGCTGTTTTTT,CASSRQGGGTGELFF
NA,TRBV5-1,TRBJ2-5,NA,TGCGCCAGCAGCAGCCTAGGAGGGGGCTGGGAGACCCAGTACTTC,CASSSLGGGWETQYF
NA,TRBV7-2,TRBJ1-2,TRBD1,TGTGCCAGCAGCTTAGGGGCAGGGGGAGTGTATGGCTACACCTTC,CASSLGAGGVYGYTF
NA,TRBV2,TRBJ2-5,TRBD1,TGTGCCAGCAGTTCCGGGACAGGGCATGTTGAGACCCAGTACTTC,CASSSGTGHVETQYF
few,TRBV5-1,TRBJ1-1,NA,TGCGCCAGCAGCTCCTCGACCCCGACCTCGGGGGCTTTCTTT,CASSSSTPTSGAFF
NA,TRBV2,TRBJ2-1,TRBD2,TGTGCCAGCAAGACGGGACTAGCGGTTTACAATGAGCAGTTCTTC,CASKTGLAVYNEQFF